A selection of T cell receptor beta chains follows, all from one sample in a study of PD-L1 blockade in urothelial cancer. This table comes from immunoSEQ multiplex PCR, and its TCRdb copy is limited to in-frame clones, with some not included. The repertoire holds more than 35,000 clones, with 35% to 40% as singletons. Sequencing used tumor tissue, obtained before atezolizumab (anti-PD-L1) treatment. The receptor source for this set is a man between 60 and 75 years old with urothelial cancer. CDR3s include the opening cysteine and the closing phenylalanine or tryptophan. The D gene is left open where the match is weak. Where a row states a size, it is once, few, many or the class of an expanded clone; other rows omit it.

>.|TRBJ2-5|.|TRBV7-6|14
TGTGCCAGCAGCGTATTAGCGTTAACGGAGACTCAGTACTTC
CASSVLALTETQYF
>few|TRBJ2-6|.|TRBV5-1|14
TGCGCCAGCTTGGAAACTACTGGGGCCAACGTCCTGACTTTC
CASLETTGANVLTF
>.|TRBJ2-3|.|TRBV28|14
TGTGCCAGTGGTGTTGGTACTAGCACAGATACGCAGTATTTT
CASGVGTSTDTQYF
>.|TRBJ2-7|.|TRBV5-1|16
TGCGCCAGCAGCTGGGGGAGTGTTACCCCCTCCTACGAGCAGTACTTC
CASSWGSVTPSYEQYF
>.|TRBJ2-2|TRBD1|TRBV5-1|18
TGCGCCAGCAGCTACATGGGCCAAGGGACAGGGGCCACCGGGGAGCTGTTTTTT
CASSYMGQGTGATGELFF
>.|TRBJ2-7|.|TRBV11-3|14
TGTGCCAGCAGCTTAGAAGGCGTGATCTACGAGCAGTACTTC
CASSLEGVIYEQYF
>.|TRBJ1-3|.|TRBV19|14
TGTGCCAGTGTGTCGTTGACCACTGGAAACACCATATATTTT
CASVSLTTGNTIYF
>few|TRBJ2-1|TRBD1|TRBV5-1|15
TGCGCCAGCAGCTTAGAAGGGGGCGGGTACAATGAGCAGTTCTTC
CASSLEGGGYNEQFF
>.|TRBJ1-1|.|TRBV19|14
TGTGCCAGTAGCCCAAGCGGCTCGAACACTGAAGCTTTCTTT
CASSPSGSNTEAFF
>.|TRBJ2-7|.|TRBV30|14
TGTGCCTGGAGTGCGGACCGCCGAGACTACGAGCAGTACTTC
CAWSADRRDYEQYF
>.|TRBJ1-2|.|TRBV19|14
TGTGCCAGTAGTTCGGGACCCGGAGGCTATGGCTACACCTTC
CASSSGPGGYGYTF
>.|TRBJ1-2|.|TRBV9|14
TGTGCCAGCAGCACCCAGACAGCTTACTATGGCTACACCTTC
CASSTQTAYYGYTF
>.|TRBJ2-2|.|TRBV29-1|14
TGCAGCGTGATGGGGTCGGGGAACACCGGGGAGCTGTTTTTT
CSVMGSGNTGELFF
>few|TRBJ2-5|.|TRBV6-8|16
TGTGCCAGCAGTGATAGTTTGCGAGCCGACCAAGAGACCCAGTACTTC
CASSDSLRADQETQYF
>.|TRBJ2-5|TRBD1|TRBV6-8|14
TGTGCCAGCAGTTACTCGGCAGGGGGTTCGACCCAGTACTTC
CASSYSAGGSTQYF
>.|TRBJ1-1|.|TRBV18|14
TGTGCCAGCTCACCACCCTATTCGAACACTAAAGCTTTCTTT
CASSPPYSNTKAFF
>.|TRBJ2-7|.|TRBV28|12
TGTGCCAGCACCGACAGATCCGGGGAGCAGTACTTC
CASTDRSGEQYF
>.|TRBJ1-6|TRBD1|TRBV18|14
TGTGCCAGCTCAGGACAGGGTGACAATTCACCCCTCCACTTT
CASSGQGDNSPLHF
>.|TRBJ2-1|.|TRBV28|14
TGTGCCAGCAGTTTGTTGAGCTCCTACAATGAGCAGTTCTTC
CASSLLSSYNEQFF
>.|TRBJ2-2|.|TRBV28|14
TGTGCCAGCAGTTCCTGGGGGGAAGTCGGGGAGCTGTTTTTT
CASSSWGEVGELFF
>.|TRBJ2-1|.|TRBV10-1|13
TGCGCCAGCAGTGGGCAATCCTACAATGAGCAGTTCTTC
CASSGQSYNEQFF
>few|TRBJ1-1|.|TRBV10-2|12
TGCGCCAGCAGTGAGTGGGGGGTTGAAGCTTTCTTT
CASSEWGVEAFF
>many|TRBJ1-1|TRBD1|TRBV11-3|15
TGTGCCAGCAGCCCAGGGACAGTCAGAGGCACTGAAGCTTTCTTT
CASSPGTVRGTEAFF
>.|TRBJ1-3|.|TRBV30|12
TGTGCCTGGAGTGTCGAGGGAAACACCATATATTTT
CAWSVEGNTIYF
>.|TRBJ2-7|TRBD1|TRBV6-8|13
TGTGCCAGCAGTGGACAGGCTACCTACGAGCAGTACTTC
CASSGQATYEQYF
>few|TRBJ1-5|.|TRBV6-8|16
TGTGCCAGCAGCAAATCCTCGGCAGGGCACAATCAGCCCCAGCATTTT
CASSKSSAGHNQPQHF
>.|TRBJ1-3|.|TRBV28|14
TGTGCCAGCACCCCGGGGACCAAAGGAAACACCATATATTTT
CASTPGTKGNTIYF
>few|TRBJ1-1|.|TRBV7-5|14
TGTGCCAGCAGCAAACCGGTAGTAGGGACTGAAGCTTTCTTT
CASSKPVVGTEAFF
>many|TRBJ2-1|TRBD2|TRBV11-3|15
TGTGCCAGCAGCTTGGGACTAGCGCCCCTCAATGAGCAGTTCTTC
CASSLGLAPLNEQFF
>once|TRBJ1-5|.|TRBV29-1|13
TGCAGCGTGGCACAGGGTTACGGTCAGCCCCAGCATTTT
CSVAQGYGQPQHF
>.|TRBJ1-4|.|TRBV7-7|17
TGTGCCAGCAGCTTAGGGGGATGGGGTGCAACTAATGAAAAACTGTTTTTT
CASSLGGWGATNEKLFF
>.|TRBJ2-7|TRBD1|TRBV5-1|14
TGCGCCAGCAGCTTTGACAGGGTCTCCTACGAGCAGTACTTC
CASSFDRVSYEQYF
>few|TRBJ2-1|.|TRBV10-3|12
TGTGCCATCAGTGAGGTGGCAAATGAGCAGTTCTTC
CAISEVANEQFF
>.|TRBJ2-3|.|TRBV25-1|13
TGTGCCACCTCAGGAATCAGCACAGATACGCAGTATTTT
CATSGISTDTQYF
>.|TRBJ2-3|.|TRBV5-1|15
TGCGCCAGCAGCACCGGGACACTCAGCACAGATACGCAGTATTTT
CASSTGTLSTDTQYF
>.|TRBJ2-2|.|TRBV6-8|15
TGTGCCAGCAGTTACAGGGGATCGGGGGCCGGGGAGCTGTTTTTT
CASSYRGSGAGELFF
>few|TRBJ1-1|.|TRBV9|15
TGTGCCAGCACGCCCCCGGGGACGATGAACACTGAAGCTTTCTTT
CASTPPGTMNTEAFF
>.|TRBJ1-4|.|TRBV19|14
TGTGCCAGTAGTTTGGTGGCAACTAATGAAAAACTGTTTTTT
CASSLVATNEKLFF
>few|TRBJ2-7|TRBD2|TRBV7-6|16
TGTGCCAGCAGCTCCCCTCGGGGACTAGCTCTCTACGAGCAGTACTTC
CASSSPRGLALYEQYF
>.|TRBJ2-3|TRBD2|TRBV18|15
TGTGCCAGCGTTACTAGCGGGGGCCACGCAGATACGCAGTATTTT
CASVTSGGHADTQYF
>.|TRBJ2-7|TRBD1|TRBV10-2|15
TGCGCCAGCAGAACCGGCCGGACAGGGGACTACGAGCAGTACTTC
CASRTGRTGDYEQYF
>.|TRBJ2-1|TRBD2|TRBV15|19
TGTGCCACCAGCAGAGAAATGGCTAGCGGGACCCGACCCTACAATGAGCAGTTCTTC
CATSREMASGTRPYNEQFF
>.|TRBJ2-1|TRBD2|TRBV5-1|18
TGCGCCAGCAGCTTTGGTAGCGGGAGGCCCAGCTCCTACAATGAGCAGTTCTTC
CASSFGSGRPSSYNEQFF
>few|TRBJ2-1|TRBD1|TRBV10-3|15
TGTGCCATCAGTACTGGGACAGGGGTGATAGCTGAGCAGTTCTTC
CAISTGTGVIAEQFF
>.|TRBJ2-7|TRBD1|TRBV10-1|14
TGCGCCAGCAGTGAGGGACAGGGACCCTACGAGCAGTACTTC
CASSEGQGPYEQYF
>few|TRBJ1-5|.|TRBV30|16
TGTGCCTGGAGTGGGACTTCGGGGGCCAGCAATCAGCCCCAGCATTTT
CAWSGTSGASNQPQHF
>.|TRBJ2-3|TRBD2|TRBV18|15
TGTGCCAGCTCACCAGGCGGGGGGCGTACAGATACGCAGTATTTT
CASSPGGGRTDTQYF
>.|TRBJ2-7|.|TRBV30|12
TGTGCCTGGAGTGTAGGGGGGCACGAGCAGTACTTC
CAWSVGGHEQYF
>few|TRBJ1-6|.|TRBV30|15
TGTGCCTGGAGTGTACATCAGGCGCCGAATTCACCCCTCCACTTT
CAWSVHQAPNSPLHF
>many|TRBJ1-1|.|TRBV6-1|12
TGTGCCAGCAGTGAAGGGGGGCGTGAAGCTTTCTTT
CASSEGGREAFF